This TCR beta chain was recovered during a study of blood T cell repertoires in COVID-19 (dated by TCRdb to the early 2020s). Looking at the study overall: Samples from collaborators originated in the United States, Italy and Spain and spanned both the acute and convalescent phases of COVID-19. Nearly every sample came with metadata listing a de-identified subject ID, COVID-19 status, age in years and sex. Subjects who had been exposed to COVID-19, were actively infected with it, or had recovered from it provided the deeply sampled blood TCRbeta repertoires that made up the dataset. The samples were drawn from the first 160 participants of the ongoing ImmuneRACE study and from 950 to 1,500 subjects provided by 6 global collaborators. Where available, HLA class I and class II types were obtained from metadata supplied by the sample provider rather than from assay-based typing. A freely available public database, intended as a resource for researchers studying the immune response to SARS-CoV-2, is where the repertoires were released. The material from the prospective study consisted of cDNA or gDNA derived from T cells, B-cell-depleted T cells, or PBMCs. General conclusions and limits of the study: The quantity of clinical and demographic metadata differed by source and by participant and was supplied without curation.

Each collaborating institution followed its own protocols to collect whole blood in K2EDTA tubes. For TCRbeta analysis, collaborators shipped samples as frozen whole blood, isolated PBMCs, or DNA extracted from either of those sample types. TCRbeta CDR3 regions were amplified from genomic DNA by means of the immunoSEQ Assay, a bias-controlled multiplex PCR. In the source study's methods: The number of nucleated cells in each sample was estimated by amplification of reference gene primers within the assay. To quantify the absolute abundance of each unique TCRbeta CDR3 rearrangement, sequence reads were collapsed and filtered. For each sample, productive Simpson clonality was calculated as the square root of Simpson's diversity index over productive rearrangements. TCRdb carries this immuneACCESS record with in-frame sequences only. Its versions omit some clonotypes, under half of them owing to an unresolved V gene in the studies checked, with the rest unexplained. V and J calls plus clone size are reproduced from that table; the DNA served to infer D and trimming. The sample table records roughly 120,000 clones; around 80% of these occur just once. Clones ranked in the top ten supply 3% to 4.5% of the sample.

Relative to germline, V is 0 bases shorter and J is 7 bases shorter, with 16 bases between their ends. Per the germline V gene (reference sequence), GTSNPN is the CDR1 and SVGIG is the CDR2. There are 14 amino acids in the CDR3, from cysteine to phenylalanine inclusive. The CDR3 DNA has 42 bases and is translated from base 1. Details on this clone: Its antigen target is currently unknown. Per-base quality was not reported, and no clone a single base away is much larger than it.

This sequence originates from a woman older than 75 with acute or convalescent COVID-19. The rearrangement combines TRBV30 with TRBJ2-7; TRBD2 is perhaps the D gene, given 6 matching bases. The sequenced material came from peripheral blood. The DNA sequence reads TGTGCCTGGAGTGTACGGCGGGACGGGCCGGAGCAGTACTTC. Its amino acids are CAWSVRRDGPEQYF.